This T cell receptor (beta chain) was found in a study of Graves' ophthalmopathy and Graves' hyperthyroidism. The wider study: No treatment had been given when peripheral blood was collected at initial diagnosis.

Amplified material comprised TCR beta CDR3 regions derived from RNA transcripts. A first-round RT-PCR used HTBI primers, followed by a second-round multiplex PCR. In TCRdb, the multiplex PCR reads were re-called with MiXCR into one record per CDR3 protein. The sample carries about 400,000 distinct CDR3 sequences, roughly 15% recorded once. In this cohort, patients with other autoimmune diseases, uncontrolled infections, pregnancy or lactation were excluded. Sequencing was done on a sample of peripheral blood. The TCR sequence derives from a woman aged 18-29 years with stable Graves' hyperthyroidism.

The DNA of the CDR3 is TGTGCCAGCAGCCACGTCCGGGGGTTCCAAGAGACCCAGTACTTC. Translated, it gives CASSHVRGFQETQYF. The V and J genes are TRBV14 and TRBJ2-5; the D gene is possibly TRBD2 (6 bases). Germline CDR1 and CDR2: SGHDN and FVKESK. The CDR3 is 15 amino acids. The ends were cut back, 3 bases at V and 1 base at J, with 12 bases in the middle.